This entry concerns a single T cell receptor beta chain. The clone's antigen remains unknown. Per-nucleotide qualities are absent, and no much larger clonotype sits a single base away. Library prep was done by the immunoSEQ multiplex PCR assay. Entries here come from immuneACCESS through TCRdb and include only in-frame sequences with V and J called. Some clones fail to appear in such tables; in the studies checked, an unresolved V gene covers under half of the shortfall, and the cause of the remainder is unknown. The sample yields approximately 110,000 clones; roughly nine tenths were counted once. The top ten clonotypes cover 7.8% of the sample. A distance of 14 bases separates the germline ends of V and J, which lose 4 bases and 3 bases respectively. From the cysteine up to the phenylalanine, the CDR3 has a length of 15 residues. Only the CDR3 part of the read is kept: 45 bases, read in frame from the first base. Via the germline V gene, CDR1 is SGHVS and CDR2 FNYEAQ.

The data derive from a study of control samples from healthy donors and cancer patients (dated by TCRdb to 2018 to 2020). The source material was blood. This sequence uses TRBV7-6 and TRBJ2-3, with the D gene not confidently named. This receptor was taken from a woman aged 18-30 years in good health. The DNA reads TGTGCCAGCAGCTACACTCTTATGGCGACAGATACGCAGTATTTT. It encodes CASSYTLMATDTQYF.